The clone carrying this T cell receptor (beta chain) was recorded a few times. Its antigen is still unknown. Time point reported: healthy volunteer bleed at 2 weeks. Extraction yielded total RNA from whole blood (unfractionated). Single cDNA molecules in the library carried unique molecular identifiers attached during preparation. Per the original methods: With a range of about 20,000 to 750,000, the median per sample was roughly 97,000 TCRs. TCRdb itself ran the RACE reads through MiXCR, one entry per CDR3 protein. TCRdb, rather than the study authors, made the V and J calls. This sample has 100,000 to 150,000 distinct CDR3 sequences, with roughly 9% found just once. These data are taken from a study of human T cells and chemical hapten exposure. In the study overall: The study traced per-sample TCR yield variation mainly to small differences in pooled library volumes. Overall study findings and caveats: No shift was seen in TCRs above 1 in 1000 frequency with DPC sensitization.

Between the trimmed V and J ends, which lost 3 bases and 6 bases, there was a span of 12 bases. CDR1 LGHDT and CDR2 YNNKEL come from the germline V gene (reference sequence). This CDR3 spans 14 amino acids. The sequence was collected from a male donor in good health. Some clones in this sample may be carry-over from other donors' samples. V and J are TRBV3-1 and TRBJ1-5; no definite D call. Sequencing was carried out using whole blood. CDR3 in DNA: TGTGCCAGCAGCCAGGCGCAGGCAGGTCAGCCCCAGCATTTT. The encoded protein is CASSQAQAGQPQHF.